These 13 T cell receptor beta chains were sequenced from one sample in a study of cytomegalovirus exposure and HLA in healthy donors. PCR used 60 Vbeta primers and 13 Jbeta primers. Profiled with immunoSEQ multiplex PCR; TCRdb holds only in-frame clones, not every one. The sample has 100,000 or so clones, approximately 77% seen once. The sample consisted of PBMCs. The receptors stem from a male donor in good health and CMV-seropositive.

The chain uses TRBV5-5 and TRBJ1-1; weak D call: TRBD1 (5 bases). V was cut by 0 bases and J by 6 bases, with 15 bases left in between. From germline, CDR1 is SGHKS and CDR2 YYEKEE (reference sequence). The CDR3 consists of 15 residues. CDR3 sequence reads: CASSLAFVGASEAFF. The DNA for the CDR3 is TGTGCCAGCAGCTTGGCTTTTGTTGGGGCGTCTGAAGCTTTCTTT.

The J gene is TRBJ1-1, the V gene TRBV7-3; D is unresolved. V was trimmed by 5 bases and J by 11 bases, leaving 18 bases between them. CDR3 length: 13 amino acids. Germline V gives CDR1 SGHTA, CDR2 FQGTGA. DNA of the CDR3: TGTGCCAGCAGCCGGCTAGGACTCCGGGAGGCTTTCTTT. It yields the protein CASSRLGLREAFF. Full variable domain (outside the CDR3, taken from reference TRBV7-3 and TRBJ1-1): GAGVSQTPSNKVTEKGKYVELRCDPISGHTALYWYRQSLGQGPEFLIYFQGTGAADDSGLPNDRFFAVRPEGSVSTLKIQRTERGDSAVYLCASSRLGLREAFFGQGTRLTVV.

The chain has TRBV29-1 and TRBJ2-1; 8 bases are a match to TRBD2. This CDR3 has 16 amino acids. V shed 2 bases, J shed 10 bases, and the junction held 16 bases outside the gene matches. CDR1 and CDR2 (germline): SQVTM, ANQGSEA. The DNA of the CDR3 is TGCAGCGTTGAAAAAACTTCGCGCGGGGGGCCACTCGAGCAGTTCTTC. Translating gives CSVEKTSRGGPLEQFF.

J is TRBJ2-1 and V is TRBV7-2; TRBD1 agrees at 8 bases. V lost 5 bases, J lost 2 bases, and 8 bases stayed unmatched. Germline loops: CDR1 SGHTA, CDR2 FQGNSA. CDR3 size: 16 residues. For the CDR3, the DNA is TGTGCCAGCAGCCCTAGGACAGGGAGTGCCTACAATGAGCAGTTCTTC. Translating gives CASSPRTGSAYNEQFF. The variable domain in full, with the rest retrieved from reference TRBV7-2 and TRBJ2-1, is GAGVSQSPSNKVTEKGKDVELRCDPISGHTALYWYRQSLGQGLEFLIYFQGNSAPDKSGLPSDRFSAERTGGSVSTLTIQRTQQEDSAVYLCASSPRTGSAYNEQFFGPGTRLTVL.

The chain recombines TRBV30 with TRBJ2-3, with a weak D call TRBD2 (5 bases). V was cut by 8 bases and J by 6 bases, with 12 bases left in between. The CDR3 runs to 11 residues. CDR1 is GTSNPN and CDR2 is SVGIG in the germline V gene (reference sequence). The CDR3 region is CARGSGDTQYF. As DNA, the CDR3 is TGTGCCCGAGGGTCGGGGGATACGCAGTATTTT.

In the case of this clone: At one end the junction does not follow the germline gene, possibly because of a read error. V gene TRBV5-4 combines with J gene TRBJ1-2; perhaps TRBD1 as D (6 bases). Germline V lookup: CDR1 SGHNT, CDR2 YYREEE (reference sequence). The CDR3 loop spans 15 amino acids. The CDR3 region is CASSLGHSSGYGYTF. CDR3 DNA: TGTGCCAGCAGTTTGGGACATTCATCGGGGTATGGCTACACCTTC.

In its sample, this clone was seen a few times. The J gene is TRBJ1-5, the V gene TRBV6-5; D remains unclear. CDR1 and CDR2 from the germline V gene are MNHEY and SVGAGI. Trimming took 5 bases from V and 5 from J, leaving 10 bases between them. The CDR3 sequence is 13 residues long. CDR3 sequence: CASSIDRDQPQHF. For the CDR3, the DNA is TGTGCCAGCAGTATCGATCGGGATCAGCCCCAGCATTTT.

A single count supports this clone. The rearrangement links TRBV15 to TRBJ1-2; TRBD1 is a possible D gene (6 bases). Germline V gene lookup returns CDR1 LNHNV and CDR2 YYDKDF (reference sequence). The germline V and J ends were trimmed by 0 bases and 8 bases, with 16 bases remaining between them. The CDR3 runs to 15 residues. CDR3 residues: CATSREGGHLGGYTF. CDR3 nucleotide sequence: TGTGCCACCAGCAGAGAGGGGGGGCATTTAGGCGGCTACACCTTC.

CDR3 DNA: TGTGCCAGTTTAGCGGGGAACTCCTACAATGAGCAGTTCTTC. Translating gives CASLAGNSYNEQFF. The genes are TRBV30 and TRBJ2-1; 8 bases match TRBD2. The CDR3 totals 14 residues. Unmatched junction bases numbered 6, after V lost 8 bases and J lost 0 bases. Per germline, CDR1 GTSNPN and CDR2 SVGIG (reference sequence).

This chain links TRBV19 with TRBJ2-7; TRBD1 aligns across 8 bases. V was pared by 1 base and J by 6 bases, with 8 bases of the junction left unmatched. Germline V CDR1 and CDR2: LNHDA, SQIVND (reference sequence). There are 15 residues in the CDR3. The CDR3 protein is CASSIALAGGAEQYF. The CDR3 DNA reads as TGTGCCAGTAGTATAGCCCTGGCAGGGGGCGCCGAGCAGTACTTC.

The gene calls are TRBV6-1 and TRBJ1-2; a weak D match, TRBD1 (5 bases). This CDR3 contains 18 residues. Per germline, CDR1 MNHNS and CDR2 SASEGT. Trimming stripped 2 bases from V and 3 bases from J, with 22 bases between. CDR3 DNA: TGTGCCAGCAGTGAATCGGGGCGCGGGGTGGGATTGGACTATGGCTACACCTTC. This codes for CASSESGRGVGLDYGYTF.

This clone has just a few counts. The CDR3 DNA reads as TGTGCCAGCAGCCCCTCTAGTTTTAGTTACACAGATACGCAGTATTTT. Translation: CASSPSSFSYTDTQYF. The rearrangement joins TRBV11-3 to TRBJ2-3; D is undetermined. The germline V gene encodes CDR1 SGHNT and CDR2 YENEEA. The V gene lost 5 bases and the J gene lost 2 bases, with 17 bases spanning the gap. The CDR3 consists of 16 residues. The whole variable domain, filled in from reference TRBV11-3 and TRBJ2-3, reads EAGVVQSPRYKIIEKKQPVAFWCNPISGHNTLYWYLQNLGQGPELLIRYENEEAVDDSQLPKDRFSAERLKGVDSTLKIQPAELGDSAVYLCASSPSSFSYTDTQYFGPGTRLTVL.

V gene TRBV4-1 combines with J gene TRBJ2-7, with no clear D. CDR3 length: 11 amino acids. V dropped 3 bases and J dropped 7 bases, with 7 bases sitting between them. From germline, CDR1 is MGHRA and CDR2 YSYEKL. CDR3 sequence (DNA): TGCGCCAGCAGCCAGGGCTGGGAGCAGTACTTC. As protein: CASSQGWEQYF.